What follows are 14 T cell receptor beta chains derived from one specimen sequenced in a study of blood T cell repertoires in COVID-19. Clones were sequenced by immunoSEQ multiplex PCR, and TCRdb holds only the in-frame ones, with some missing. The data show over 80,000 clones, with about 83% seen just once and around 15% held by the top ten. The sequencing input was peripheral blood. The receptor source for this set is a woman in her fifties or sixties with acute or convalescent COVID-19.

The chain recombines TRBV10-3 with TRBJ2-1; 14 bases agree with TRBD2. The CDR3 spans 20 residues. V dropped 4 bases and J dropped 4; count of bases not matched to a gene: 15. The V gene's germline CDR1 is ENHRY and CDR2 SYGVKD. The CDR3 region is CAISGPRAAGLAGAYNEQFF. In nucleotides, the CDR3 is TGTGCCATCAGTGGGCCCAGAGCGGCGGGACTAGCGGGGGCGTACAATGAGCAGTTCTTC.

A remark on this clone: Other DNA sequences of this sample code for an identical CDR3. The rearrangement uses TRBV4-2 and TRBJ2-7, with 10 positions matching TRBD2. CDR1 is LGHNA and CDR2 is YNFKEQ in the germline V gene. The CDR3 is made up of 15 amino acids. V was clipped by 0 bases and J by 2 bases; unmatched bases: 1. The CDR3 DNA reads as TGTGCCAGCAGCCAAGAAAGCGGGAGGGCCTACGAGCAGTACTTC. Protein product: CASSQESGRAYEQYF.

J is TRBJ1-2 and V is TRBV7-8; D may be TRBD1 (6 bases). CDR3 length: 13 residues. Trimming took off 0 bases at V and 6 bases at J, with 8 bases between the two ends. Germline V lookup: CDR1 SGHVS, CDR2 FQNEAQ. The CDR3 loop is CASSLAGQHGYTF. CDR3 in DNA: TGTGCCAGCAGCTTAGCCGGACAGCATGGCTACACCTTC. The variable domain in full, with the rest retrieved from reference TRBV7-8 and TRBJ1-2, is GAGVSQSPRYKVAKRGQDVALRCDPISGHVSLFWYQQALGQGPEFLTYFQNEAQLDKSGLPSDRFFAERPEGSVSTLKIQRTQQEDSAVYLCASSLAGQHGYTFGSGTRLTVV.

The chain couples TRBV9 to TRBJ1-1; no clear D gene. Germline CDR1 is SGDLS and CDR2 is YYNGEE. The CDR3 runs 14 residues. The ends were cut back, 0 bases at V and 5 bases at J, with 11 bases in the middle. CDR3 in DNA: TGTGCCAGCAGCGTAGGGGAGGGTACGACTGAAGCTTTCTTT. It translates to CASSVGEGTTEAFF.

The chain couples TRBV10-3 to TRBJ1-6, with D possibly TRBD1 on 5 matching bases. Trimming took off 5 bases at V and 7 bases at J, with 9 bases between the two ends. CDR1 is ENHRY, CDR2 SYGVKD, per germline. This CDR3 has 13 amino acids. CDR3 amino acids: CAISTGSNSPLHF. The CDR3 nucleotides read TGTGCCATCAGTACAGGCTCGAATTCACCCCTCCACTTT.

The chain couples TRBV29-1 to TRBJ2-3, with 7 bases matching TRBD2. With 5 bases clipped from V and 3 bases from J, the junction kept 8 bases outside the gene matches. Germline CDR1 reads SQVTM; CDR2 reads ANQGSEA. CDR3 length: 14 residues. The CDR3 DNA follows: TGCAGCGTTTCGGGGGAGGGCCTTACAGATACGCAGTATTTT. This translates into CSVSGEGLTDTQYF.

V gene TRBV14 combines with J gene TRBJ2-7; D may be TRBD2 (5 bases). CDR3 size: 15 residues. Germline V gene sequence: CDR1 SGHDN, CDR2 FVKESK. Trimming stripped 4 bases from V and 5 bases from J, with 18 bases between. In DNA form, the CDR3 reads TGTGCCAGCAGCCCGTTAGCGAGTGGGTTGAACGAGCAGTACTTC. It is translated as CASSPLASGLNEQYF.

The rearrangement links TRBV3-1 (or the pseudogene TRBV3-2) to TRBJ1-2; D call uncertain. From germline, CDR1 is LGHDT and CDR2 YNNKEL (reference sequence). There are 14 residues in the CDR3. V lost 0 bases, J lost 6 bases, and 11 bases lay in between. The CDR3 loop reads CASSQDKQNNGYTF. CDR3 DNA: TGTGCCAGCAGCCAAGATAAACAGAATAATGGCTACACCTTC.

CDR3 sequence: CASSEGTEFYGYTF. The DNA for the CDR3 is TGCGCCAGCAGTGAGGGGACAGAGTTCTATGGCTACACCTTC. This rearrangement joins TRBV10-1 to TRBJ1-2; 7 bases match TRBD1. From germline, CDR1 is WNHNN and CDR2 SYGVQD (reference sequence). The CDR3 consists of 14 residues. After removal of 2 bases from V and 4 bases from J, the junction contained 4 bases not matched to a gene.

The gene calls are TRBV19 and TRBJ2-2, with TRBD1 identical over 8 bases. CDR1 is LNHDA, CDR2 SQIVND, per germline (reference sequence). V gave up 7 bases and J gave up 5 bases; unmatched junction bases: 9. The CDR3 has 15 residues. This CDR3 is CASNLDRGITGELFF. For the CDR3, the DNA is TGTGCCAGTAACTTAGACAGGGGAATTACCGGGGAGCTGTTTTTT.

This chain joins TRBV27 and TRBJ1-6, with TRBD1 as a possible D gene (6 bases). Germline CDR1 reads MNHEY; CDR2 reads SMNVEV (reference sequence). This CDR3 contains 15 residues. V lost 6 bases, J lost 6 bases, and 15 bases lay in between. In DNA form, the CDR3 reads TGTGCCAGCAGCTCCCTCGGGGGGGCTAATTCACCCCTCCACTTT. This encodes CASSSLGGANSPLHF.

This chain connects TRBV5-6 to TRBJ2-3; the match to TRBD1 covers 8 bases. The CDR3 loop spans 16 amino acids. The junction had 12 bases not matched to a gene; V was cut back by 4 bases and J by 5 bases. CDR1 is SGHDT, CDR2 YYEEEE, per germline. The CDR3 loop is CASSPRDRIFLDTQYF. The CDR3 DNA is TGTGCCAGCAGCCCTCGGGACAGGATTTTCTTAGATACGCAGTATTTT.

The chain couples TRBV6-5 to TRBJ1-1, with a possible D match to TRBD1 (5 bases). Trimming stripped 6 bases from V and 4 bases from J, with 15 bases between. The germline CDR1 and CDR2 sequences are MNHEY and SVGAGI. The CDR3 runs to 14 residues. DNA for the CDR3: TGTGCCAGCAGCTCCGCGGGGGGGATCACTGAAGCTTTCTTT. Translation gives CASSSAGGITEAFF.

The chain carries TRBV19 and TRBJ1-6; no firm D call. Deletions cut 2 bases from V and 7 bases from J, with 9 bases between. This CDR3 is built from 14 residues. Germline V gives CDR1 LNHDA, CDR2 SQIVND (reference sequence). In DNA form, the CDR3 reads TGTGCCAGTAGTATACCGGGTGTCAATTCACCCCTCCACTTT. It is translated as CASSIPGVNSPLHF.